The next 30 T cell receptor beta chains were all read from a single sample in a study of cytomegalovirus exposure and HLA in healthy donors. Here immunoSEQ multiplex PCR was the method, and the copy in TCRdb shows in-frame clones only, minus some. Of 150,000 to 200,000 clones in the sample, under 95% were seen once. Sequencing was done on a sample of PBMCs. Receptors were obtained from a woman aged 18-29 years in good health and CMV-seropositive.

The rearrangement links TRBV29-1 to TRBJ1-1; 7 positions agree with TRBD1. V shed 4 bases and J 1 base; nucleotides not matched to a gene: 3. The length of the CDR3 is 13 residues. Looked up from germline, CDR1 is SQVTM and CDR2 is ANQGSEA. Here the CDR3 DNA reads TGCAGCGTTGGCCGACAGGGGAACACTGAAGCTTTCTTT. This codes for CSVGRQGNTEAFF.

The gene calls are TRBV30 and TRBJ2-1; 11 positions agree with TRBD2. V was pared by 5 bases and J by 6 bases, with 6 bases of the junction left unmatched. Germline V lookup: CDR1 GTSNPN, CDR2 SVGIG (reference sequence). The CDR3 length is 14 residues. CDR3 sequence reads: CAWDLAGGLNEQFF. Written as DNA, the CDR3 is TGTGCCTGGGATCTAGCGGGGGGCCTCAATGAGCAGTTCTTC.

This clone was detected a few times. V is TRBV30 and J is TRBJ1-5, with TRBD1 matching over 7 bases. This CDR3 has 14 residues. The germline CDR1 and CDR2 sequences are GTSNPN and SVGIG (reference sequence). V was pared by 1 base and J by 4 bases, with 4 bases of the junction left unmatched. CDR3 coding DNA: TGTGCCTGGAGTGAGGGACAGCATAATCAGCCCCAGCATTTT. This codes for CAWSEGQHNQPQHF.

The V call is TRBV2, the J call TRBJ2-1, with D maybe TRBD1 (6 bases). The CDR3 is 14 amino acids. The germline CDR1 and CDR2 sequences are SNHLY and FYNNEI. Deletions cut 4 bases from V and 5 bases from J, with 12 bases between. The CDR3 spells CASSVRTANNEQFF. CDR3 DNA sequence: TGTGCCAGCAGTGTAAGGACAGCTAACAATGAGCAGTTCTTC.

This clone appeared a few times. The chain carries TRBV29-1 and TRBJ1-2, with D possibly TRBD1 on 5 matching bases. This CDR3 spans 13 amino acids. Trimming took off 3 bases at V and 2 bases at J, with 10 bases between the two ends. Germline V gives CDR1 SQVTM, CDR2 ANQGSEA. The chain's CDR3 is CSVDQGRNYGYTF. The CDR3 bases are TGCAGCGTTGACCAGGGAAGGAACTATGGCTACACCTTC.

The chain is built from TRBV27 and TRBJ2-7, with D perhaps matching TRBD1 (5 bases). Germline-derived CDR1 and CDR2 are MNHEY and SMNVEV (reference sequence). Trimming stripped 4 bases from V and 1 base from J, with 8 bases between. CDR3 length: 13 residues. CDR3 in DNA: TGTGCCAGCAGTTGGGGCAGTTCCTACGAGCAGTACTTC. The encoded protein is CASSWGSSYEQYF.

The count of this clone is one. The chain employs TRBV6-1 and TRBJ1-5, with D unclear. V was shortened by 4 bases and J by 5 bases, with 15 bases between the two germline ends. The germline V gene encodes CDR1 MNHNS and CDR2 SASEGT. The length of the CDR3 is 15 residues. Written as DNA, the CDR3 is TGTGCCAGCAGTGCCCGTACGCAGGAAGATCAGCCCCAGCATTTT. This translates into CASSARTQEDQPQHF.

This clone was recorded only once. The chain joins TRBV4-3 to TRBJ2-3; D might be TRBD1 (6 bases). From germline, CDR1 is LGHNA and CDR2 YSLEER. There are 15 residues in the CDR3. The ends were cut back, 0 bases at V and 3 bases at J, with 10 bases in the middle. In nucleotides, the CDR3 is TGCGCCAGCAGCCAAGATTTTCAGGGGACAGATACGCAGTATTTT. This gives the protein CASSQDFQGTDTQYF.

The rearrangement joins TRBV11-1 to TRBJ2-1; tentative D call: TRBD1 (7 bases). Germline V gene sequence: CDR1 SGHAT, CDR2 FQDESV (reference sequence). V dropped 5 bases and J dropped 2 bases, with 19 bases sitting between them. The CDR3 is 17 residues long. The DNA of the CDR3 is TGTGCCAGCAGCACCGGAGGGGGCCCGCCAACCTACAATGAGCAGTTCTTC. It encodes CASSTGGGPPTYNEQFF.

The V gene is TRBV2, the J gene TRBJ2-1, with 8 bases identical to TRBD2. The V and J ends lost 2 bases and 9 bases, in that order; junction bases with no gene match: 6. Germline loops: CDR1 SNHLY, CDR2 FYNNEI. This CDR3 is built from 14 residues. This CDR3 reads CASSELGTRREQFF. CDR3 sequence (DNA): TGTGCCAGCAGTGAATTAGGGACTAGACGTGAGCAGTTCTTC.

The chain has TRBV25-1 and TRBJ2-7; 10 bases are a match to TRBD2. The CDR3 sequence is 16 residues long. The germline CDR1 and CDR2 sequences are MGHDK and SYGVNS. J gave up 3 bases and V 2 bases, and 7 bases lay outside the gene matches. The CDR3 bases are TGTGCCAGCAGTGAAGGGCTAGGACTAGCGGTCTACGAGCAGTACTTC. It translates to CASSEGLGLAVYEQYF.

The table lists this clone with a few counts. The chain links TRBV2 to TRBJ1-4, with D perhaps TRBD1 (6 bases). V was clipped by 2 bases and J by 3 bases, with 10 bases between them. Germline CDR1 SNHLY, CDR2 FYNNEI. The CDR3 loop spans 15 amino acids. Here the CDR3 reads CASSETTGANEKLFF. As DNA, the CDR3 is TGTGCCAGCAGTGAAACGACAGGAGCTAATGAAAAACTGTTTTTT. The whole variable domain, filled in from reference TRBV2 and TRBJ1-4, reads EPEVTQTPSHQVTQMGQEVILRCVPISNHLYFYWYRQILGQKVEFLVSFYNNEISEKSEIFDDQFSVERPDGSNFTLKIRSTKLEDSAMYFCASSETTGANEKLFFGSGTQLSVL.

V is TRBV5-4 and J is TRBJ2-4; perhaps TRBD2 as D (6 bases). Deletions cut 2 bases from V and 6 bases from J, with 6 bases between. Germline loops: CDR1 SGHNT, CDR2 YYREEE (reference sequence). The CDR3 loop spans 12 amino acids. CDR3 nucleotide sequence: TGTGCCAGCAGCTTCGGGGGAAACATTCAGTACTTC. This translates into CASSFGGNIQYF. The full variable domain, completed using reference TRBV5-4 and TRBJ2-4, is ETGVTQSPTHLIKTRGQQVTLRCSSQSGHNTVSWYQQALGQGPQFIFQYYREEENGRGNFPPRFSGLQFPNYSSELNVNALELDDSALYLCASSFGGNIQYFGAGTRLSVL.

The CDR3 loop is CASSQSTSGNQPQHF. The CDR3, as DNA: TGTGCCAGCAGCCAATCTACATCCGGCAATCAGCCCCAGCATTTT. J is TRBJ1-5 and V is TRBV16, with D hard to call. The V end was cut by 0 bases, the J end by 2 bases, with 8 bases between. The CDR3 has 15 residues. The germline V gene encodes CDR1 KGHSY and CDR2 FQNENV.

The CDR3 nucleotides are TGTGCCAGCAGCTTAGAGGACGGGATTTCCTACGAGCAGTACTTC. Amino acid sequence: CASSLEDGISYEQYF. The V and J genes are TRBV11-1 and TRBJ2-7; TRBD2 is a possible D gene (5 bases). Germline V gene lookup returns CDR1 SGHAT and CDR2 FQDESV (reference sequence). The CDR3 has 15 residues. Between the trimmed V and J ends, which lost 1 base and 1 base, there was a span of 11 bases. The whole variable domain, filled in from reference TRBV11-1 and TRBJ2-7, reads EAEVAQSPRYKITEKSQAVAFWCDPISGHATLYWYRQILGQGPELLVQFQDESVVDDSQLPKDRFSAERLKGVDSTLKIQPAELGDSAMYLCASSLEDGISYEQYFGPGTRLTVT.

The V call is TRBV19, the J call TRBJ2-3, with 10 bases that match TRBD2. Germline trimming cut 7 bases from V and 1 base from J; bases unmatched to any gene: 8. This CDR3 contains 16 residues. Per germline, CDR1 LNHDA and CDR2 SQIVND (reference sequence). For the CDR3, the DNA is TGTGCCAGTAAGGGGGTAGCGGGAGGCGGCACAGATACGCAGTATTTT. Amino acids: CASKGVAGGGTDTQYF.

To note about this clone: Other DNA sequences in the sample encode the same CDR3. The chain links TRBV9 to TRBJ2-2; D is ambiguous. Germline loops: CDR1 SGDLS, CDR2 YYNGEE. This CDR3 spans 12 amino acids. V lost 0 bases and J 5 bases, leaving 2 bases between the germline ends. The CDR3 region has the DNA TGTGCCAGCAGCGTAGCGACCGGGGAGCTGTTTTTT. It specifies CASSVATGELFF.

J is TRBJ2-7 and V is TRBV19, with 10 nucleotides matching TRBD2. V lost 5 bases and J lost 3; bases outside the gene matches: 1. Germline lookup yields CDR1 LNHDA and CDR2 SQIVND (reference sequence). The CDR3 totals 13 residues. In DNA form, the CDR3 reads TGTGCCAGTAGTGGACTAGCGGACTACGAGCAGTACTTC. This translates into CASSGLADYEQYF.

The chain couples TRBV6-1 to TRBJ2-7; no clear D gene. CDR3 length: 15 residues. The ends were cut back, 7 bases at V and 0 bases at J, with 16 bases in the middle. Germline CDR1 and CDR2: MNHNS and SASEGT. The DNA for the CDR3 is TGTGCCAGCATACCCACGGCGCCTAGCTCCTACGAGCAGTACTTC. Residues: CASIPTAPSSYEQYF.

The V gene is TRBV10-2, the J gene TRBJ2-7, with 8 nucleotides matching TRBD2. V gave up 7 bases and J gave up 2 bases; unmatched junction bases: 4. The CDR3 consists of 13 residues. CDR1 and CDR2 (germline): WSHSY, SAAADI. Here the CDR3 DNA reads TGCGCCAGCAACGGGGGGGAAGCCTACGAGCAGTACTTC. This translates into CASNGGEAYEQYF.

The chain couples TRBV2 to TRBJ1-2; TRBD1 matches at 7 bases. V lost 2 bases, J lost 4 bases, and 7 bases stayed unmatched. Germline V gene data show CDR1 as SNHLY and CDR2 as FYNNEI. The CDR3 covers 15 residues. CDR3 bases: TGTGCCAGCAGTGAAACAGGGGCTCTTCTCTATGGCTACACCTTC. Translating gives CASSETGALLYGYTF.

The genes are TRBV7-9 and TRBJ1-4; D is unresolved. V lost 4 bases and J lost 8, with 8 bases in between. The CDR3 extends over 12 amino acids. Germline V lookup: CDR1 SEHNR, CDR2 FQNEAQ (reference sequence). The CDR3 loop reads CASSYRGEKLFF. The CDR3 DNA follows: TGTGCCAGCAGCTACCGCGGAGAAAAACTGTTTTTT.

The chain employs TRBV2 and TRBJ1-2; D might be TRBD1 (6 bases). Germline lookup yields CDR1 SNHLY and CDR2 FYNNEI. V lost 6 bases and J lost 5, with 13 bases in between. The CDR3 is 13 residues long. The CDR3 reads CASRTRGGYGYTF. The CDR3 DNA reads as TGTGCCAGCAGGACAAGGGGGGGGTATGGCTACACCTTC.

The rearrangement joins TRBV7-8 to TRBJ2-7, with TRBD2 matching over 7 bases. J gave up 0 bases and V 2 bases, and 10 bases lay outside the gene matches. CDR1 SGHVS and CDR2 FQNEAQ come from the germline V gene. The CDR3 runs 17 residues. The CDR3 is CASSLTSGGRTSYEQYF. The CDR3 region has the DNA TGTGCCAGCAGCTTAACGTCGGGCGGGAGAACCTCCTACGAGCAGTACTTC.

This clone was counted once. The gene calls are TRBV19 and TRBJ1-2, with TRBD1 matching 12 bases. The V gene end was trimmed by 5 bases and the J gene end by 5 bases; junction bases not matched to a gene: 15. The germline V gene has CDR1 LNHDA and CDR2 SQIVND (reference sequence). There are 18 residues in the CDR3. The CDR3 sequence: CASSSSGTGGSVGYGYTF. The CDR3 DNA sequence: TGTGCCAGTAGTTCCTCCGGGACAGGGGGCTCGGTAGGATATGGCTACACCTTC.

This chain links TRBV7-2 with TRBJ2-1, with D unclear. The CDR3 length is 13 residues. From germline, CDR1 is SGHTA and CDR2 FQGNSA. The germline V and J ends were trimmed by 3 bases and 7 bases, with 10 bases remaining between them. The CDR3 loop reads CASSLVGGNEQFF. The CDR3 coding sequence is TGTGCCAGCAGCTTGGTCGGCGGTAATGAGCAGTTCTTC.

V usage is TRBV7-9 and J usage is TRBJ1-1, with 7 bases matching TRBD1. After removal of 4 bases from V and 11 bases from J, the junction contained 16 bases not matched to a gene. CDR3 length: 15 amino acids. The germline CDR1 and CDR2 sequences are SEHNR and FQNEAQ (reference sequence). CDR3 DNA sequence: TGTGCCAGCAGCTCCTTCAAGGGACAGCAATTTTCGGCTTTCTTT. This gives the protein CASSSFKGQQFSAFF.

The CDR3 DNA reads TGTGCCAGCTCACTAGGGACAGGGGGCGATCAGCCCCAGCATTTT. This encodes CASSLGTGGDQPQHF. V and J are TRBV18 and TRBJ1-5; 12 positions match TRBD1. The CDR3 loop spans 15 amino acids. Germline trimming cut 4 bases from V and 5 bases from J; bases unmatched to any gene: 3. CDR1 and CDR2 (germline): KGHSH, LQKENI.

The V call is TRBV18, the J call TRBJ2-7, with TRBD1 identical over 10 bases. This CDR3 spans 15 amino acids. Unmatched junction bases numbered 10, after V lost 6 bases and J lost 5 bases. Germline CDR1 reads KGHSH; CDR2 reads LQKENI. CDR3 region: CASSDRGASNDEQYF. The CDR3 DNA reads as TGTGCCAGCTCGGACAGGGGGGCGTCTAACGACGAGCAGTACTTC.

DNA of the CDR3: TGTGCCAGCTCACCACAGCCGGACACTGAAGCTTTCTTT. It specifies CASSPQPDTEAFF. The chain combines TRBV18 with TRBJ1-1; no reliable D call. The germline V gene has CDR1 KGHSH and CDR2 LQKENI. V lost 1 base and J 3 bases, leaving 6 bases between the germline ends. This CDR3 has 13 residues.